This entry lists 26 T cell receptor beta chains sequenced from one sample in a study of human T cells and chemical hapten exposure. Using its own MiXCR run on the RACE reads, TCRdb lists one record per CDR3 protein. The sample lists about 77,000 distinct CDR3 sequences, approximately 15% occurring once. Noted time point: pre-sensitization, week 0. The treatment denotes: therapeutic diphenylcyclopropenone sensitization with weekly scalp DPC. Source: whole blood, taken in connection with sensitization to the hapten diphenylcyclopropenone (DPC). The receptors were sampled from a woman aged 45-59 years with alopecia areata. Some clones in this sample may be carry-over from other donors' samples.

This chain joins TRBV3-1 and TRBJ2-5; 9 nucleotides match TRBD2. This CDR3 is built from 15 residues. CDR1 is LGHDT and CDR2 is YNNKEL in the germline V gene (reference sequence). Trimming cost V 4 bases and J 5 bases; bases outside gene matches: 8. The CDR3 loop is CASSPLAGLAETQYF. In DNA, the CDR3 is TGTGCCAGCAGCCCCCTAGCGGGACTGGCTGAGACCCAGTACTTC.

This clonotype was picked up many times. The genes are TRBV20-1 and TRBJ1-1, with 7 bases that match TRBD1. The V gene's germline CDR1 is DFQATT and CDR2 SNEGSKA (reference sequence). V was clipped by 1 base and J by 8 bases; unmatched bases: 10. This CDR3 has 14 amino acids. The CDR3 DNA reads as TGCAGTGCTAGAGTGACAGGGAAGGAATCGGAAGCTTTCTTT. Its protein product is CSARVTGKESEAFF.

This chain connects TRBV9 to TRBJ2-6; no clear D gene. This CDR3 spans 15 amino acids. V was shortened by 1 base and J by 2 bases, with 7 bases between the two germline ends. The germline V gene encodes CDR1 SGDLS and CDR2 YYNGEE. CDR3 nucleotides: TGTGCCAGCAGCGTACTTAGAACTGGGGCCAACGTCCTGACTTTC. Protein: CASSVLRTGANVLTF.

This clonotype was recorded at least ten times. The chain employs TRBV20-1 and TRBJ1-1; D is undetermined. V lost 6 bases and J lost 3, with 14 bases in between. This CDR3 is 13 amino acids long. Germline CDR1 DFQATT, CDR2 SNEGSKA (reference sequence). In nucleotides, the CDR3 is TGCAGTGCGTCCGGGGTTGCGGACACTGAAGCTTTCTTT. Translating gives CSASGVADTEAFF.

The chain couples TRBV7-2 to TRBJ2-2; D may be TRBD1 (6 bases). Germline V gene sequence: CDR1 SGHTA, CDR2 FQGNSA. V lost 4 bases and J lost 3, with 12 bases in between. The CDR3 has 15 residues. CDR3 sequence reads: CASSYRTEYTGELFF. DNA of the CDR3: TGTGCCAGCAGCTATCGGACAGAATACACCGGGGAGCTGTTTTTT.

The chain links TRBV6-1 to TRBJ2-1; TRBD2 matches at 11 bases. The trim removed 5 bases at V and 4 bases at J, leaving 4 bases unmatched. The CDR3 consists of 15 residues. Germline V lookup: CDR1 MNHNS, CDR2 SASEGT. The DNA for the CDR3 is TGTGCCAGCAGTTCCGGGACTAGCGGTTACAATGAGCAGTTCTTC. Encoded protein: CASSSGTSGYNEQFF.

This chain uses TRBV24-1 with TRBJ2-3; 8 bases agree with TRBD2. Looked up from germline, CDR1 is KGHDR and CDR2 is SFDVKD. The junction had 7 bases not matched to a gene; V was cut back by 4 bases and J by 5 bases. CDR3 length: 15 residues. The CDR3 DNA is TGTGCCACCAGTGACTGGCGGGAGGAGAGAGATACGCAGTATTTT. Protein sequence: CATSDWREERDTQYF.

This clonotype has just a few counts. V usage is TRBV18 and J usage is TRBJ1-4; D unclear. V lost 5 bases to trimming and J lost 10 bases, with 14 bases between them. CDR1 and CDR2 from the germline V gene are KGHSH and LQKENI. The CDR3 loop spans 13 amino acids. DNA of the CDR3: TGTGCCAGCTCAACCGAGATTGAGGGAAAACTGTTTTTT. Encoded protein: CASSTEIEGKLFF. The full variable domain, in which reference TRBV18 and TRBJ1-4 provide the parts outside the CDR3, is NAGVMQNPRHLVRRRGQEARLRCSPMKGHSHVYWYRQLPEEGLKFMVYLQKENIIDESGMPKERFSAEFPKEGPSILRIQQVVRGDSAAYFCASSTEIEGKLFFGSGTQLSVL.

This clonotype has only a few counts. CDR3: CASSLSRRNEKLFF. The DNA for the CDR3 is TGTGCCAGCAGCTTATCCCGGAGGAATGAAAAACTGTTTTTT. The genes are TRBV7-7 and TRBJ1-4; D ambiguous. Germline V gene data show CDR1 as SSHAT and CDR2 as FNYEAQ (reference sequence). Trimming shortened V by 2 bases and J by 5 bases, and 9 bases separated the two germline ends. The CDR3 contains 14 residues.

V and J are TRBV20-1 and TRBJ2-7, with TRBD1 identical over 7 bases. Per the germline V gene, CDR1 is DFQATT and CDR2 is SNEGSKA (reference sequence). The junction had 11 bases not matched to a gene; V was cut back by 0 bases and J by 3 bases. The CDR3 runs 16 residues. The CDR3 spells CSARDPSGTVDYEQYF. CDR3 DNA: TGCAGTGCTAGAGACCCTTCCGGGACAGTAGACTACGAGCAGTACTTC.

In this sample, this clonotype turned up many times. The chain recombines TRBV7-9 with TRBJ2-7, with D possibly being TRBD1 (7 bases). Trimming removed 1 base from V and 9 bases from J, with 10 bases in between. The CDR3 has 12 amino acids. CDR1 and CDR2 (germline): SEHNR, FQNEAQ (reference sequence). This CDR3 is CASSLGQGGQYF. CDR3 coding DNA: TGTGCCAGCAGCTTAGGACAGGGAGGGCAGTACTTC.

Only one count was recorded for this clonotype. V and J are TRBV28 and TRBJ1-5, with a possible D match to TRBD1 (5 bases). Per germline, CDR1 MDHEN and CDR2 SYDVKM. Trimming pared 8 bases from V and 6 bases from J, leaving 14 bases between. The CDR3 sequence is 13 residues long. The CDR3 bases are TGTGCCAGCCTATCAGGGATAAGTCAGCCCCAGCATTTT. This translates into CASLSGISQPQHF.

This clonotype was detected a few times. The chain links TRBV29-1 to TRBJ2-1; 14 positions agree with TRBD2. The junction had 6 bases not matched to a gene; V was cut back by 3 bases and J by 8 bases. Germline V CDR1 and CDR2: SQVTM, ANQGSEA. The CDR3 has 15 residues. The CDR3 region is CSVERTSGGRHEQFF. CDR3 in DNA: TGCAGCGTTGAGAGGACTAGCGGGGGGAGGCATGAGCAGTTCTTC.

This clonotype was seen many times. This rearrangement joins TRBV20-1 to TRBJ1-2, with TRBD1 matching over 7 bases. The germline V gene encodes CDR1 DFQATT and CDR2 SNEGSKA (reference sequence). The CDR3 contains 15 residues. V gave up 6 bases and J gave up 4 bases; unmatched junction bases: 14. DNA for the CDR3: TGCAGTGCCCATCGAACTCAAACAGGGGCCTATGGCTACACCTTC. This gives the protein CSAHRTQTGAYGYTF.

The J gene is TRBJ1-5, the V gene TRBV2, with D unclear. Trimming cost V 6 bases and J 0 bases, with 12 bases left between them. CDR1 is SNHLY and CDR2 is FYNNEI in the germline V gene. This CDR3 is 15 amino acids long. Here the CDR3 DNA reads TGTGCCAGCAGCGGTGAAATAAATAGCAATCAGCCCCAGCATTTT. It yields the protein CASSGEINSNQPQHF.

This rearrangement joins TRBV6-1 to TRBJ2-7; possibly TRBD2 for D (6 bases). Trimming cost V 3 bases and J 2 bases, with 8 bases left between them. Germline CDR1 is MNHNS and CDR2 is SASEGT. This CDR3 has 13 residues. CDR3 sequence: CASSEGLPYEQYF. CDR3 bases: TGTGCCAGCAGTGAGGGACTTCCCTACGAGCAGTACTTC.

This clonotype was seen a handful of times. The V call is TRBV20-1, the J call TRBJ2-1; 12 bases are shared with TRBD2. Germline V gene sequence: CDR1 DFQATT, CDR2 SNEGSKA (reference sequence). The V and J ends lost 0 bases and 7 bases, in that order; junction bases with no gene match: 10. The CDR3 is made up of 17 amino acids. The CDR3 DNA sequence: TGCAGTGCTAGAGATTTCCGGACTAGCGGGATCTTTAATGAGCAGTTCTTC. Its translation is CSARDFRTSGIFNEQFF.

This clonotype appeared many times. The chain recombines TRBV4-3 with TRBJ2-1; 12 bases match TRBD2. This CDR3 region has 15 residues. CDR1 LGHNA and CDR2 YSLEER come from the germline V gene. The ends lost 4 bases at V and 8 bases at J; junction bases unmatched: 6. CDR3: CASSRGLAGIHEQFF. The CDR3 bases are TGCGCCAGCAGCCGGGGACTAGCGGGTATCCATGAGCAGTTCTTC.

This clonotype was counted between two and nine times. The genes are TRBV7-2 and TRBJ2-6; D is ambiguous. The CDR3 has 13 amino acids. The V and J ends lost 7 bases and 6 bases respectively, with 10 bases between them. Germline V CDR1 and CDR2: SGHTA, FQGNSA. The CDR3 sequence is CASNPGAANVLTF. In DNA, the CDR3 is TGTGCCAGCAACCCGGGTGCGGCCAACGTCCTGACTTTC.

This clonotype was detected many times. This chain links TRBV19 with TRBJ2-1; TRBD1 or TRBD2 may be the D gene (5 bases each). The germline V and J ends were trimmed by 5 bases and 12 bases, with 20 bases remaining between them. This CDR3 spans 14 amino acids. Germline-derived CDR1 and CDR2 are LNHDA and SQIVND (reference sequence). The CDR3 loop is CASSPGAFEVGQFF. In DNA form, the CDR3 reads TGTGCCAGTAGTCCCGGGGCCTTCGAGGTGGGGCAGTTCTTC.

The sample holds a few counts of this clonotype. The rearrangement joins TRBV6-1 to TRBJ2-3; D unresolved. Trimming took off 0 bases at V and 1 base at J, with 2 bases between the two ends. The germline V gene encodes CDR1 MNHNS and CDR2 SASEGT. The CDR3 is made up of 13 amino acids. In nucleotides, the CDR3 is TGTGCCAGCAGTGAAGCAGGCACAGATACGCAGTATTTT. Amino acid sequence: CASSEAGTDTQYF.

This clonotype was observed a few times. This rearrangement joins TRBV10-3 to TRBJ1-1; the match to TRBD1 covers 8 bases. Germline values: CDR1 ENHRY, CDR2 SYGVKD. The CDR3 contains 15 residues. The junction had 7 bases not matched to a gene; V was cut back by 5 bases and J by 2 bases. CDR3 region: CAISRQGSGNTEAFF. The CDR3 bases are TGTGCCATCAGTCGACAGGGGTCGGGAAACACTGAAGCTTTCTTT.

V and J are TRBV6-6 and TRBJ2-1, with no clear D. In germline, CDR1 is MNHNY, CDR2 SVGAGI (reference sequence). This CDR3 has 12 residues. The V and J ends lost 6 bases and 5 bases respectively, with 8 bases between them. The CDR3 reads CASSPLNNEQFF. CDR3 bases: TGTGCCAGCAGCCCACTAAACAATGAGCAGTTCTTC.

V usage is TRBV6-6 and J usage is TRBJ2-1; possible D gene TRBD2, 5 bases. Trimming stripped 0 bases from V and 8 bases from J, with 11 bases between. Per the germline V gene, CDR1 is MNHNY and CDR2 is SVGAGI (reference sequence). The CDR3 has 14 residues. The CDR3 reads CASSYSLREDEQFF. The DNA for the CDR3 is TGTGCCAGCAGTTACTCTTTACGGGAAGATGAGCAGTTCTTC.

This rearrangement joins TRBV30 to TRBJ1-1; D ambiguous. Germline values: CDR1 GTSNPN, CDR2 SVGIG (reference sequence). V was shortened by 2 bases and J by 3 bases, with 4 bases between the two germline ends. This CDR3 contains 11 residues. CDR3 DNA: TGTGCCTGGAGTCGGGACACTGAAGCTTTCTTT. This translates into CAWSRDTEAFF.

The sample holds a few counts of this clonotype. The rearrangement joins TRBV21-1 to TRBJ2-1; the D call of TRBD2 is as the table states it, not checked on the DNA. TRBV21-1 is recorded as a pseudogene. There are 18 residues in the CDR3. As DNA, the CDR3 is TGTGCCAGCACCCACTACCGCCCACTAGCGGGGCGGGGGAATGAGCAGTTCTTC. This encodes CASTHYRPLAGRGNEQFF.